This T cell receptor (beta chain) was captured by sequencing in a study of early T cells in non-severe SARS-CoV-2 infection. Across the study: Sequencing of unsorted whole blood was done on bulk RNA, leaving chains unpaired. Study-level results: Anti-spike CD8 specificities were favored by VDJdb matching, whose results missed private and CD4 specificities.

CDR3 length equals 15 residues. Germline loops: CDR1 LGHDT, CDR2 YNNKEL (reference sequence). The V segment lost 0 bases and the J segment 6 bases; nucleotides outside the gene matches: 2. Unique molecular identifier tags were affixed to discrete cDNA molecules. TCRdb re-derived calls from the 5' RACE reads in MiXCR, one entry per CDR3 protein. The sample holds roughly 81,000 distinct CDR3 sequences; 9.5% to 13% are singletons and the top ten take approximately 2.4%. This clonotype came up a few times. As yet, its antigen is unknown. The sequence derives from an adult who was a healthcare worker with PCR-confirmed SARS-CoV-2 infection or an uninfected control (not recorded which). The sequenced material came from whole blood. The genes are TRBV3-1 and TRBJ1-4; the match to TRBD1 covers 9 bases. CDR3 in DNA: TGTGCCAGCAGCCAAGAGACAGGGGGGGATGAAAAACTGTTTTTT. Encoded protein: CASSQETGGDEKLFF.